Reported below is one T cell receptor (beta chain). The record originates from a study of cytomegalovirus exposure and HLA in healthy donors. Per the germline V gene, CDR1 is SGHDT and CDR2 is YYEEEE. CDR3 length: 15 residues. The V and J ends lost 0 bases and 6 bases, in that order; junction bases with no gene match: 3. Assay: immunoSEQ multiplex PCR; the TCRdb copy retains only in-frame clones and omits some. This table holds roughly 67,000 clones, around 93% found once. The V gene is TRBV5-6, the J gene TRBJ1-2, with 12 bases matching TRBD1. The specimen was PBMCs. This sequence originates from a man aged 18 to 29 in good health and CMV-seronegative. DNA of the CDR3: TGTGCCAGCAGCTTGGCGGGACAGGGGGCGGATGGCTACACCTTC. It is translated as CASSLAGQGADGYTF.